This passage covers 25 T cell receptor beta chains from one sample sequenced in a study of shared clonotypes between healthy human individuals. Naive CD8 cells lacked CD45RO and underwent positive selection for CCR7, leaving out terminally differentiated effector memory CD45RA+ cells. Clones were sequenced by immunoSEQ multiplex PCR, and TCRdb holds only the in-frame ones, with some missing. The profile covers around 2.1 million clones, with about 93% appearing a single time and about 1.8% taken by the ten largest. Material for sequencing was naive CD8+ T cells from PBMCs. The receptor set was obtained from a man aged 18 to 30 in good health. Some clones in this sample may be carry-over from other donors' samples.

The V and J genes are TRBV7-8 and TRBJ1-1; the D gene is possibly TRBD1 (5 bases). Germline V gene lookup returns CDR1 SGHVS and CDR2 FQNEAQ. V lost 5 bases to trimming and J lost 3 bases, with 7 bases between them. This CDR3 has 12 amino acids. The CDR3 is CASSPGYTEAFF. The CDR3 DNA reads TGTGCCAGCAGCCCAGGGTACACTGAAGCTTTCTTT.

V is TRBV7-8 and J is TRBJ1-5; D gene ambiguous. Deletions cut 5 bases from V and 4 bases from J, with 9 bases between. Germline loops: CDR1 SGHVS, CDR2 FQNEAQ. The CDR3 covers 13 residues. Here the CDR3 reads CASSLTPNQPQHF. The CDR3 region has the DNA TGTGCCAGCAGCCTCACGCCTAATCAGCCCCAGCATTTT.

The chain has TRBV7-9 and TRBJ2-5; TRBD1 is a possible D gene (5 bases). This CDR3 comprises 13 residues. Trimming stripped 3 bases from V and 5 bases from J, with 10 bases between. Germline lookup yields CDR1 SEHNR and CDR2 FQNEAQ (reference sequence). CDR3 region: CASSLTVRETQYF. Written as DNA, the CDR3 is TGTGCCAGCAGCTTGACAGTCCGGGAGACCCAGTACTTC.

This chain connects TRBV25-1 to TRBJ2-1; D uncertain. Germline V gene sequence: CDR1 MGHDK, CDR2 SYGVNS. V was clipped by 1 base and J by 9 bases, with 10 bases between them. The CDR3 loop spans 13 amino acids. This CDR3 reads CASSESQWREQFF. The CDR3, as DNA: TGTGCCAGCAGTGAATCTCAGTGGCGTGAGCAGTTCTTC.

The chain carries TRBV5-6 and TRBJ2-6; no clear D gene. V was cut by 3 bases and J by 3 bases, with 7 bases left in between. Looked up from germline, CDR1 is SGHDT and CDR2 is YYEEEE. The CDR3 length is 14 residues. CDR3 protein: CASSSFGGANVLTF. CDR3 DNA sequence: TGTGCCAGCAGCTCGTTTGGTGGGGCCAACGTCCTGACTTTC.

The V and J genes are TRBV19 and TRBJ1-1; D unclear. The CDR3 runs 11 residues. V gave up 7 bases and J gave up 5 bases, with 8 bases separating them. CDR1 is LNHDA and CDR2 is SQIVND in the germline V gene (reference sequence). As DNA, the CDR3 is TGTGCCAGTATGGGCCCAACTGAAGCTTTCTTT. Its protein product is CASMGPTEAFF.

V and J are TRBV11-2 and TRBJ2-7; perhaps D is TRBD1 or TRBD2 (5 bases each). V lost 5 bases and J lost 4, with 12 bases in between. This CDR3 region has 13 residues. Germline V gene data show CDR1 as SGHAT and CDR2 as FQNNGV. The CDR3 spells CASSMGPGYEQYF. The CDR3 DNA sequence: TGTGCCAGCAGCATGGGACCTGGATACGAGCAGTACTTC. The whole variable domain, remainder taken from reference TRBV11-2 and TRBJ2-7, is EAGVAQSPRYKIIEKRQSVAFWCNPISGHATLYWYQQILGQGPKLLIQFQNNGVVDDSQLPKDRFSAERLKGVDSTLKIQPAKLEDSAVYLCASSMGPGYEQYFGPGTRLTVT.

In the case of this clone: Additional DNA sequences in this sample encode the identical CDR3. The chain combines TRBV27 with TRBJ2-1, with D maybe TRBD1 (5 bases). CDR3 size: 15 residues. Per the germline V gene, CDR1 is MNHEY and CDR2 is SMNVEV (reference sequence). V shed 2 bases and J shed 0 bases, with 8 bases lying between them. The CDR3 coding sequence is TGTGCCAGCAGTTTAGGACAAAACTCCTACAATGAGCAGTTCTTC. As protein: CASSLGQNSYNEQFF.

The chain combines TRBV7-9 with TRBJ2-5; D gene ambiguous. The germline gives CDR1 SEHNR, CDR2 FQNEAQ (reference sequence). This CDR3 is built from 14 residues. The V end lost 5 bases, the J end lost 0 bases, and 10 bases lay between the germline ends. The CDR3 is CASSRRPNQETQYF. The CDR3, as DNA: TGTGCCAGCAGCCGCCGACCAAACCAAGAGACCCAGTACTTC.

V gene TRBV9 combines with J gene TRBJ2-3; D ambiguous. V lost 0 bases to trimming and J lost 4 bases, with 6 bases between them. Looked up from germline, CDR1 is SGDLS and CDR2 is YYNGEE. This CDR3 spans 13 amino acids. CDR3 DNA sequence: TGTGCCAGCAGCGTAGGGGTTGCAGATACGCAGTATTTT. Protein: CASSVGVADTQYF.

This sequence joins TRBV4-3 and TRBJ1-2, with 7 positions matching TRBD1. The CDR3 has 16 residues. V was pared by 0 bases and J by 2 bases, with 6 bases of the junction left unmatched. Germline V lookup: CDR1 LGHNA, CDR2 YSLEER. The CDR3, as DNA: TGCGCCAGCAGCCAAGAGGACAGGACCCACAACTATGGCTACACCTTC. This encodes CASSQEDRTHNYGYTF.

This chain uses TRBV5-1 with TRBJ2-6, with TRBD1 as a possible D gene (5 bases). CDR3 length: 18 amino acids. Trimming removed 2 bases at V and 0 bases at J, with 15 bases between. In germline, CDR1 is SGHRS, CDR2 YFSETQ. Here the CDR3 DNA reads TGCGCCAGCAGCTTCGACAGTCCCGACCTCTCTGGGGCCAACGTCCTGACTTTC. Amino acid sequence: CASSFDSPDLSGANVLTF.

The chain uses TRBV9 and TRBJ2-3; D gene ambiguous. Germline-derived CDR1 and CDR2 are SGDLS and YYNGEE. The CDR3 contains 13 residues. V gave up 4 bases and J gave up 1 base, with 7 bases separating them. The CDR3 loop reads CASSPQGTDTQYF. The CDR3 nucleotides read TGTGCCAGCAGCCCCCAGGGCACAGATACGCAGTATTTT.

The gene calls are TRBV14 and TRBJ1-2, with 7 bases matching TRBD1. The CDR3 runs to 15 residues. Germline V gene data show CDR1 as SGHDN and CDR2 as FVKESK. Trimming cost V 4 bases and J 2 bases; bases outside gene matches: 7. CDR3 DNA: TGTGCCAGCAGCCCCCCGGACAGGCCCAACTATGGCTACACCTTC. Translation gives CASSPPDRPNYGYTF.

This clone was counted a single time. The rearrangement links TRBV2 to TRBJ1-2; D might be TRBD1 (6 bases). Per germline, CDR1 SNHLY and CDR2 FYNNEI. The V end lost 0 bases, the J end lost 9 bases, and 20 bases lay between the germline ends. The CDR3 sequence is 16 residues long. The CDR3 reads CASSEAGFGGSVSYTF. Written as DNA, the CDR3 is TGTGCCAGCAGTGAAGCGGGGTTCGGGGGCAGTGTTAGCTACACCTTC.

V and J are TRBV27 and TRBJ2-1; D possibly corresponds to TRBD2 (6 bases). V was shortened by 2 bases and J by 4 bases, with 9 bases between the two germline ends. The CDR3 contains 14 residues. Germline lookup yields CDR1 MNHEY and CDR2 SMNVEV (reference sequence). CDR3 in DNA: TGTGCCAGCAGTTTACTAGCGAAATACAATGAGCAGTTCTTC. This encodes CASSLLAKYNEQFF.

This clone was recorded only once. V is TRBV19 and J is TRBJ2-7; 7 positions agree with TRBD2. Germline-derived CDR1 and CDR2 are LNHDA and SQIVND (reference sequence). This CDR3 contains 15 residues. V trimming: 5 bases; J trimming: 4 bases; junction bases outside the gene matches: 11. The CDR3 protein is CASSPLWAGEYEQYF. CDR3 coding DNA: TGTGCCAGTAGTCCACTCTGGGCGGGAGAATACGAGCAGTACTTC.

V is TRBV5-1 and J is TRBJ2-7; possibly TRBD1 or TRBD2 for D (5 bases each). CDR1 SGHRS and CDR2 YFSETQ come from the germline V gene. The CDR3 is 16 residues long. Trimming took 3 bases from V and 1 from J, leaving 17 bases between them. DNA of the CDR3: TGCGCCAGCAGCTGGGGATCAGGGACGTCGTCCTACGAGCAGTACTTC. Its translation is CASSWGSGTSSYEQYF.

The rearrangement joins TRBV6-6 to TRBJ1-4, with D unclear. Per germline, CDR1 MNHNY and CDR2 SVGAGI (reference sequence). Between the trimmed V and J ends, which lost 7 bases and 5 bases, there was a span of 11 bases. The CDR3 is made up of 13 amino acids. CDR3 protein: CASTVQLNEKLFF. CDR3 in DNA: TGTGCCAGCACGGTCCAGCTAAATGAAAAACTGTTTTTT.

The J gene is TRBJ1-1, the V gene TRBV9; D gene ambiguous. Trimming shortened V by 0 bases and J by 1 base, and 7 bases separated the two germline ends. CDR3 length: 14 amino acids. Germline values: CDR1 SGDLS, CDR2 YYNGEE. CDR3 bases: TGTGCCAGCAGCGTAGGTGAACAGAACACTGAAGCTTTCTTT. Protein: CASSVGEQNTEAFF.

The J gene is TRBJ2-7, the V gene TRBV6-5; D may be TRBD2 (6 bases). The germline CDR1 and CDR2 sequences are MNHEY and SVGAGI. V was shortened by 2 bases and J by 5 bases, with 13 bases between the two germline ends. CDR3 length: 14 residues. The CDR3 loop is CASSYDGGSNEQYF. The CDR3 DNA is TGTGCCAGCAGTTACGATGGGGGGTCCAACGAGCAGTACTTC.

This clone was detected once. The same CDR3 can be traced to other DNA sequences in this sample. The chain couples TRBV4-1 to TRBJ1-2; maybe TRBD1 (6 bases). V was pared by 0 bases and J by 6 bases, with 14 bases between. This CDR3 is 15 amino acids long. Germline CDR1 and CDR2: MGHRA and YSYEKL. CDR3: CASSQDRGRRNGYTF. CDR3 sequence (DNA): TGCGCCAGCAGCCAAGATCGGGGGCGAAGGAATGGCTACACCTTC.

V and J are TRBV9 and TRBJ1-3, with a weak D call TRBD1 (5 bases). The CDR3 is made up of 14 amino acids. Trimming took 5 bases from V and 4 from J, leaving 13 bases between them. In germline, CDR1 is SGDLS, CDR2 YYNGEE. The CDR3 nucleotides are TGTGCCAGCAGAGCAGGGTCCGGGGGAAACACCATATATTTT. As protein: CASRAGSGGNTIYF.

The chain employs TRBV6-6 and TRBJ2-7; the D is unclear. Germline values: CDR1 MNHNY, CDR2 SVGAGI (reference sequence). Trimming removed 5 bases at V and 6 bases at J, with 11 bases between. The CDR3 totals 12 residues. The CDR3 DNA follows: TGTGCCAGCAGTCCCCACCGCCGCGAGCAGTACTTC. Protein: CASSPHRREQYF.

The J gene is TRBJ1-1, the V gene TRBV6-1; D not certain. The V gene's germline CDR1 is MNHNS and CDR2 SASEGT. The CDR3 consists of 15 residues. Trimming left V 3 bases short and J 3 bases short, with 14 bases between. The CDR3 DNA sequence: TGTGCCAGCAGTGACGTCCGGGGTTGGGACACTGAAGCTTTCTTT. Its translation: CASSDVRGWDTEAFF.